This TCR beta chain was sequenced for a study of blood T cell repertoires in COVID-19. Study-level information: Samples representing acute and convalescent COVID-19 were sourced from the United States, Italy and Spain. Sources were T cells, B-cell-depleted T cells, or PBMCs; the material itself was cDNA or gDNA.

Original methodology: Using reference gene primer amplification, nucleated cell counts were estimated. Method: immunoSEQ multiplex PCR; TCRdb's copy keeps in-frame clones and lacks some. The V and J calls and clone size were taken over from that table, and D and trimming were inferred from the DNA. The sample consists of roughly 140,000 clones, approximately 90% of them appearing once. V lost 2 bases, J lost 2 bases, and 4 bases stayed unmatched. There are 16 residues in the CDR3. Germline CDR1 is MNHEY and CDR2 is SVGAGI. This receptor was identified in an elderly woman with acute or convalescent COVID-19. The specimen was peripheral blood. The chain recombines TRBV6-5 with TRBJ2-5; 11 bases fit TRBD2. This chain's CDR3 is CASSYGVAGGQETQYF. CDR3 nucleotide sequence: TGTGCCAGCAGTTACGGGGTAGCGGGGGGGCAAGAGACCCAGTACTTC.